This TCR beta chain was identified in a study of T cell responses to AZD1222 COVID-19 vaccine. Points from the study as a whole: CD4 TCRs associated with vaccination spanned spike, dominating at 160-218 and 743-854.

Germline values: CDR1 SGHAT, CDR2 FQDESV (reference sequence). The germline V and J ends were trimmed by 1 base and 8 bases, with 17 bases remaining between them. This CDR3 comprises 15 residues. The table came from immunoSEQ multiplex PCR; TCRdb's copy has only in-frame clones and leaves some out. The sample shows 95,000 to 150,000 clones, about 90% of them seen only once. About this clone itself: Its antigen is not identified.

This chain uses TRBV11-1 with TRBJ1-1; possible D gene TRBD1, 5 bases. The material was peripheral blood, obtained on day 0 of AZD1222 vaccination. The TCR was taken from an adult in good health. CDR3 sequence: CASSLVPHRGEEAFF. CDR3 DNA sequence: TGTGCCAGCAGCTTAGTCCCACATCGGGGGGAGGAAGCTTTCTTT.